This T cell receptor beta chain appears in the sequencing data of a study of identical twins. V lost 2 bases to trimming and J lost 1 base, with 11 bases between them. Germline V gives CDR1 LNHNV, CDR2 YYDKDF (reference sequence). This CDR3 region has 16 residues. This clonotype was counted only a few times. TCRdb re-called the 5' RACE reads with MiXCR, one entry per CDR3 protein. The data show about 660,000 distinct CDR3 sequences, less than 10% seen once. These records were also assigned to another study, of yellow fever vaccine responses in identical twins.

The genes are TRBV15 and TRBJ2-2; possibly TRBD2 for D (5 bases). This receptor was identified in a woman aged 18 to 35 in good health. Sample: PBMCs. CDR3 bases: TGTGCCACCAGCAGAAATCGGGGTGGGAACACCGGGGAGCTGTTTTTT. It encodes CATSRNRGGNTGELFF.